The present T cell receptor (beta chain) was sequenced within a study of blood T cell repertoires in COVID-19. In the study overall: In each case, the material was cDNA or gDNA derived from T cells, B-cell-depleted T cells, or PBMCs.

As handled by the study authors: Amplified reference gene primers provided the basis for estimating nucleated cell counts. Sequencing was performed with immunoSEQ multiplex PCR; in TCRdb, only in-frame clones are kept and a portion is missing. That table gives V, J and clone size, and the DNA gave D and trimming. The sample consists of about 210,000 clones, around 80% of them appearing once. The germline V gene encodes CDR1 GTSNPN and CDR2 SVGIG (reference sequence). The CDR3 spans 16 residues. V was clipped by 4 bases and J by 5 bases; unmatched bases: 14. This chain uses TRBV30 with TRBJ2-7; TRBD1 agrees at 10 bases. The origin of this receptor is a woman aged 40-49 years with acute or convalescent COVID-19. Sample: peripheral blood. This CDR3 is CAWTQPRTGGGHEQYF. The CDR3 DNA reads TGTGCCTGGACCCAACCCCGGACAGGGGGTGGGCACGAGCAGTACTTC.